These 15 T cell receptor beta chains originate from one sample sequenced in a study of cytomegalovirus exposure and HLA in healthy donors. The PCR was carried out with 60 Vbeta primers and 13 Jbeta primers. Repertoires were generated with immunoSEQ multiplex PCR, while TCRdb's copy carries only in-frame clones and drops some. The profile shows fewer than 200,000 clones, less than 90% of them singletons. Sequenced input: PBMCs. The receptors were gathered from a woman in her fifties or sixties in good health and CMV-seropositive.

Worth noting for this clone: One end of the junction fails to match germline, which may point to a read error. DNA of the CDR3: TGTGCCAGCAGTGAAAGGCGCGGGCGTGCCCTCTTC. It yields the protein CASSERRGRALF. The chain uses TRBV2 and TRBJ2-1; tentative D call: TRBD2 (5 bases). From germline, CDR1 is SNHLY and CDR2 FYNNEI. CDR3 length: 12 amino acids.

This clone ranks as medium-sized. The chain has TRBV6-5 and TRBJ1-4; D not resolved. Trimming removed 6 bases from V and 0 bases from J, with 8 bases in between. There are 14 residues in the CDR3. Germline CDR1 reads MNHEY; CDR2 reads SVGAGI. The CDR3 protein is CASRSLATNEKLFF. In DNA form, the CDR3 reads TGTGCCAGCAGGAGTCTCGCAACTAATGAAAAACTGTTTTTT.

This clone has only a few counts. The chain employs TRBV11-1 and TRBJ2-3; 7 positions agree with TRBD2. Trimming cost V 2 bases and J 1 base; bases outside gene matches: 6. The germline V gene encodes CDR1 SGHAT and CDR2 FQDESV (reference sequence). The CDR3 length is 16 residues. The chain's CDR3 is CASSLLSGAGTDTQYF. The CDR3 region has the DNA TGTGCCAGCAGCTTACTGAGCGGGGCGGGCACAGATACGCAGTATTTT.

This clone was seen once. The rearrangement uses TRBV7-9 and TRBJ1-1, with 8 bases aligning to TRBD1. V lost 5 bases to trimming and J lost 13 bases; unmatched junction nucleotides: 12. CDR1 and CDR2 (germline): SEHNR, FQNEAQ (reference sequence). CDR3 length: 13 residues. Here the CDR3 reads CASSLQPGQGSFF. The DNA of the CDR3 is TGTGCCAGCAGCCTCCAGCCCGGACAGGGTAGTTTCTTT. The full variable domain, its missing parts supplied by reference TRBV7-9 and TRBJ1-1, is DTGVSQNPRHKITKRGQNVTFRCDPISEHNRLYWYRQTLGQGPEFLTYFQNEAQLEKSRLLSDRFSAERPKGSFSTLEIQRTEQGDSAMYLCASSLQPGQGSFFGQGTRLTVV.

The table lists this clone with a count of one. The V and J genes are TRBV4-3 and TRBJ1-5, with D hard to call. This CDR3 has 18 residues. From germline, CDR1 is LGHNA and CDR2 YSLEER. The V and J ends lost 0 bases and 0 bases respectively, with 15 bases between them. The CDR3 coding sequence is TGCGCCAGCAGCCAAGATCCCATTGACTTATATAGCAATCAGCCCCAGCATTTT. Protein product: CASSQDPIDLYSNQPQHF.

This clone was picked up one time. This chain uses TRBV7-2 with TRBJ1-2, with D possibly TRBD1 on 6 matching bases. V was clipped by 1 base and J by 9 bases, with 12 bases between them. This CDR3 comprises 13 residues. The germline V gene has CDR1 SGHTA and CDR2 FQGNSA. Here the CDR3 reads CASSLGGGGSYTF. The DNA for the CDR3 is TGTGCCAGCAGCTTAGGCGGGGGCGGCAGCTACACCTTC. The full variable domain, in which reference TRBV7-2 and TRBJ1-2 provide the parts outside the CDR3, is GAGVSQSPSNKVTEKGKDVELRCDPISGHTALYWYRQSLGQGLEFLIYFQGNSAPDKSGLPSDRFSAERTGGSVSTLTIQRTQQEDSAVYLCASSLGGGGSYTFGSGTRLTVV.

The gene calls are TRBV4-2 and TRBJ1-5; TRBD1 agrees at 7 bases. The germline V gene encodes CDR1 LGHNA and CDR2 YNFKEQ. The V and J ends lost 0 bases and 4 bases, in that order; junction bases with no gene match: 6. The CDR3 has 16 amino acids. CDR3 protein: CASSQDLGGGNQPQHF. For the CDR3, the DNA is TGTGCCAGCAGCCAAGATTTAGGGGGCGGTAATCAGCCCCAGCATTTT.

V is TRBV6-5 and J is TRBJ2-1, with 8 bases aligning to TRBD1. The CDR3 loop spans 16 amino acids. The germline V gene has CDR1 MNHEY and CDR2 SVGAGI. Trimming at V came to 4 bases and at J to 0 bases, leaving 5 bases not matched to a gene. DNA of the CDR3: TGTGCCAGCAGTTCGATCGGACAGGGCTCCTACAATGAGCAGTTCTTC. As protein: CASSSIGQGSYNEQFF.

The chain employs TRBV5-1 and TRBJ2-7; TRBD1 agrees at 11 bases. This CDR3 comprises 13 residues. Germline lookup yields CDR1 SGHRS and CDR2 YFSETQ. V lost 7 bases to trimming and J lost 2 bases; unmatched junction nucleotides: 2. Written as DNA, the CDR3 is TGCGCCAGCGGACAGGGGGCTACCTACGAGCAGTACTTC. Translation gives CASGQGATYEQYF.

This clone was counted between two and nine times. This chain links TRBV6-1 with TRBJ2-2, with D maybe TRBD1 (5 bases). The CDR3 loop spans 15 amino acids. Germline V gene sequence: CDR1 MNHNS, CDR2 SASEGT. V lost 9 bases to trimming and J lost 4 bases, with 18 bases between them. The CDR3 protein is CASFGRGRSTGELFF. In DNA, the CDR3 is TGTGCCAGTTTCGGAAGGGGTCGGAGCACCGGGGAGCTGTTTTTT.

V gene TRBV9 combines with J gene TRBJ1-2; TRBD1 matches at 7 bases. CDR1 is SGDLS, CDR2 YYNGEE, per germline. V lost 4 bases, J lost 4 bases, and 13 bases stayed unmatched. This CDR3 comprises 16 residues. The CDR3 region is CASSPTGTERPYGYTF. CDR3 bases: TGTGCCAGCAGCCCGACCGGGACAGAAAGACCCTATGGCTACACCTTC.

V usage is TRBV28 and J usage is TRBJ2-1; 7 bases fit TRBD1. The CDR3 sequence is 17 residues long. With 1 base clipped from V and 2 bases from J, the junction kept 8 bases outside the gene matches. Germline loops: CDR1 MDHEN, CDR2 SYDVKM. The CDR3 nucleotides are TGTGCCAGCAGTTTATCGTGGGGACAGATCACCTACAATGAGCAGTTCTTC. Translating gives CASSLSWGQITYNEQFF.

The chain employs TRBV5-1 and TRBJ2-1; 10 nucleotides agree with TRBD1. The V and J ends lost 0 bases and 8 bases, in that order; junction bases with no gene match: 5. The V gene's germline CDR1 is SGHRS and CDR2 YFSETQ. The CDR3 covers 15 residues. CDR3 sequence (DNA): TGCGCCAGCAGCTTGGCGGGACAGGGGATCGATGAGCAGTTCTTC. It codes for CASSLAGQGIDEQFF.

This chain connects TRBV4-2 to TRBJ1-6, with 8 bases fitting TRBD1. Germline V gene sequence: CDR1 LGHNA, CDR2 YNFKEQ. This CDR3 comprises 13 residues. Trimming at V came to 4 bases and at J to 10 bases, leaving 3 bases not matched to a gene. In DNA, the CDR3 is TGTGCCAGCAGCCCAGGGGGCGGCTCACCCCTCCACTTT. Protein sequence: CASSPGGGSPLHF.

The chain uses TRBV19 and TRBJ2-1; 12 bases map to TRBD1. The J segment lost 5 bases and the V segment lost 6 bases, leaving 8 bases of the junction unmatched. The germline CDR1 and CDR2 sequences are LNHDA and SQIVND (reference sequence). The CDR3 extends over 16 amino acids. The CDR3 loop reads CASSATGTGGHNEQFF. CDR3 nucleotides: TGTGCCAGTAGCGCGACCGGGACAGGGGGCCACAATGAGCAGTTCTTC.